The next 17 T cell receptor beta chains were all read from a single sample in a study of T cell responses to AZD1222 COVID-19 vaccine. Measured with immunoSEQ multiplex PCR; TCRdb has only the in-frame clones, and not every one. The table records 75,000 to 95,000 clones, roughly 84% of them present only once. The source material was peripheral blood, sampled on day 0 of AZD1222 vaccination. These receptors originate from an adult in good health.

The chain recombines TRBV20-1 with TRBJ2-7; D gene uncertain. Trimming cost V 6 bases and J 0 bases, with 6 bases left between them. Germline V lookup: CDR1 DFQATT, CDR2 SNEGSKA (reference sequence). CDR3 length: 11 amino acids. DNA of the CDR3: TGCAGTGCGGGCCTCTCCTACGAGCAGTACTTC. Translating it yields CSAGLSYEQYF.

This clone occurred once. The genes are TRBV29-1 and TRBJ2-5; D is unresolved. The V gene lost 2 bases and the J gene lost 5 bases, with 3 bases spanning the gap. Germline values: CDR1 SQVTM, CDR2 ANQGSEA. The CDR3 has 10 amino acids. The CDR3 spells CSVEIETQYF. Written as DNA, the CDR3 is TGCAGCGTTGAAATCGAGACCCAGTACTTC.

This clone appeared a single time. The chain employs TRBV6-5 and TRBJ2-1, with D perhaps given as TRBD1 or TRBD2 (5 bases each). The CDR3 spans 16 residues. Germline V gene sequence: CDR1 MNHEY, CDR2 SVGAGI. Trimming left V 4 bases short and J 6 bases short, with 19 bases between. This chain's CDR3 is CASSSIQVGTGNEQFF. Written as DNA, the CDR3 is TGTGCCAGCAGTTCTATTCAGGTTGGGACCGGCAATGAGCAGTTCTTC.

This clone came up once. This chain connects TRBV6-5 to TRBJ1-3; 8 bases are shared with TRBD1. The CDR3 spans 13 residues. The germline gives CDR1 MNHEY, CDR2 SVGAGI. J was trimmed by 8 bases and V by 6 bases; bases with no gene match: 6. This CDR3 reads CASRWDRLHTIYF. CDR3 coding DNA: TGTGCCAGCAGGTGGGACAGGCTGCACACCATATATTTT.

The rearrangement joins TRBV7-2 to TRBJ2-5; 12 bases fit TRBD1. This CDR3 is built from 16 residues. The V segment lost 4 bases and the J segment 5 bases; nucleotides outside the gene matches: 8. Germline V lookup: CDR1 SGHTA, CDR2 FQGNSA. CDR3 amino acids: CASSSYGTGGEETQYF. The CDR3 nucleotides are TGTGCCAGCAGCTCTTACGGGACAGGGGGCGAGGAGACCCAGTACTTC.

The chain couples TRBV7-2 to TRBJ2-7; possibly TRBD2 for D (7 bases). Between the trimmed V and J ends, which lost 6 bases and 0 bases, there was a span of 21 bases. Germline CDR1 reads SGHTA; CDR2 reads FQGNSA. The CDR3 runs to 17 residues. DNA of the CDR3: TGTGCCAGCAGACCGGGGGGCCCCTCTTCCAGCTCCTACGAGCAGTACTTC. It is translated as CASRPGGPSSSSYEQYF.

The CDR3: CASSGQGARSNQPQHF. The CDR3 region has the DNA TGTGCCAGCAGTGGACAGGGGGCGCGGAGCAATCAGCCCCAGCATTTT. This chain joins TRBV2 and TRBJ1-5; 10 nucleotides align to TRBD1. Germline-derived CDR1 and CDR2 are SNHLY and FYNNEI. V shed 4 bases and J 1 base; nucleotides not matched to a gene: 4. The CDR3 consists of 16 residues.

This clone was found a few times. V is TRBV28 and J is TRBJ2-4, with 7 bases identical to TRBD1. V shed 5 bases, J shed 14 bases, and the junction held 12 bases outside the gene matches. The CDR3 contains 13 residues. Germline CDR1 is MDHEN and CDR2 is SYDVKM. The CDR3 nucleotides read TGTGCCAGCAGTCCAGGCCCGGACAGGTCCGAGTACTTC. Its protein is CASSPGPDRSEYF.

The DNA for the CDR3 is TGCGCCAGCAGCCTCAGGGGGGGGAGCTCCTACAATGAGCAGTTCTTC. This codes for CASSLRGGSSYNEQFF. The rearrangement uses TRBV4-3 and TRBJ2-1; the D call may be TRBD1 or TRBD2 (7 bases each). V was cut by 4 bases and J by 0 bases, with 13 bases left in between. The CDR3 totals 16 residues. Per the germline V gene, CDR1 is LGHNA and CDR2 is YSLEER.

The chain combines TRBV7-2 with TRBJ1-2; 12 bases match TRBD1. Losses at the gene ends were 4 bases for V and 8 bases for J; bases not matched to a gene: 5. The CDR3 loop spans 14 amino acids. Germline CDR1 reads SGHTA; CDR2 reads FQGNSA. CDR3 DNA sequence: TGTGCCAGCAGCTCGGGACAGGGGGCGGGAGGCTACACCTTC. Translation: CASSSGQGAGGYTF.

The gene calls are TRBV7-2 and TRBJ2-1; D might be TRBD1 or TRBD2, each matching 7 bases. Germline CDR1 reads SGHTA; CDR2 reads FQGNSA. This CDR3 comprises 18 residues. V dropped 5 bases and J dropped 4 bases, with 24 bases sitting between them. The CDR3 region is CASSPRGARDRIYNEQFF. Here the CDR3 DNA reads TGTGCCAGCAGCCCACGGGGGGCGAGGGACAGAATTTACAATGAGCAGTTCTTC.

This clone has just a few counts. The chain links TRBV7-2 to TRBJ2-1; D gene uncertain. The germline V and J ends were trimmed by 1 base and 4 bases, with 17 bases remaining between them. The CDR3 runs to 17 residues. Germline assignment: CDR1 SGHTA and CDR2 FQGNSA. The CDR3 loop is CASSLVVARPNYNEQFF. The CDR3 DNA follows: TGTGCCAGCAGCTTAGTGGTTGCCAGGCCCAATTACAATGAGCAGTTCTTC.

The CDR3 region is CASSGPRGQGAGYGYTF. In DNA, the CDR3 is TGTGCCAGTAGTGGCCCCCGCGGACAGGGGGCTGGCTATGGCTACACCTTC. V and J are TRBV19 and TRBJ1-2, with 11 bases fitting TRBD1. V dropped 5 bases and J dropped 4; count of bases not matched to a gene: 12. The V gene's germline CDR1 is LNHDA and CDR2 SQIVND (reference sequence). This CDR3 comprises 17 residues.

The CDR3 protein is CASSLGQGTDTQYF. The CDR3 DNA sequence: TGTGCCAGCAGCTTAGGCCAGGGCACAGATACGCAGTATTTT. The chain links TRBV13 to TRBJ2-3; D is unresolved. The V end lost 0 bases, the J end lost 1 base, and 5 bases lay between the germline ends. CDR3 length equals 14 residues. Germline V lookup: CDR1 PRHDT, CDR2 FYEKMQ (reference sequence).

V is TRBV24-1 and J is TRBJ2-7; tentative D call: TRBD2 (5 bases). Germline V gene lookup returns CDR1 KGHDR and CDR2 SFDVKD. The CDR3 has 13 residues. Between the trimmed V and J ends, which lost 3 bases and 7 bases, there was a span of 12 bases. CDR3 bases: TGTGCCACCAGTGATCCCCCGTCGGGAGAGCAGTACTTC. This codes for CATSDPPSGEQYF.

The V call is TRBV7-3, the J call TRBJ1-2; 7 bases line up with TRBD1. Germline CDR1 is SGHTA and CDR2 is FQGTGA. This CDR3 spans 14 amino acids. The junction had 8 bases not matched to a gene; V was cut back by 5 bases and J by 5 bases. The CDR3 DNA reads TGTGCCAGCAGCCCACAGGGGACCTCTTATGGCTACACCTTC. Its protein product is CASSPQGTSYGYTF.

A word on this clone: The junction departs from the called germline gene at one end, perhaps through a read error. J is TRBJ2-5 and V is TRBV7-7, with 11 bases fitting TRBD2. Looked up from germline, CDR1 is SSHAT and CDR2 is FNYEAQ (reference sequence). The CDR3 covers 17 residues. This CDR3 is CASSLGRLAGGRETQYF. The CDR3 DNA follows: TGTGCTAGCAGCTTAGGAAGGCTAGCGGGGGGCAGGGAGACCCAGTACTTC.